These 5 T cell receptor beta chains originate from one sample sequenced in a study of T cell clones after liver transplantation (dated by TCRdb to between 2018 and 2020). The sample's time point label, decoded: pre-transplant. Libraries were prepared through the immunoSEQ multiplex PCR assay. In its TCRdb copy, this immuneACCESS table keeps in-frame sequences only and misses some clones. Where compared with another copy, unresolved V genes explain less than half of these, and the others have no known cause. This sample gives 55,000 or so clones in total; 71% of them show up just once. The ten biggest clones cover 15% of the sample. The starting material was CD4+ T cells from blood, obtained before liver transplant. The origin of the receptors is a human donor who received a liver transplant.

The chain combines TRBV28 with TRBJ1-3; D ambiguous. The CDR3 is made up of 13 amino acids. Trimming shortened V by 11 bases and J by 4 bases, and 15 bases separated the two germline ends. Germline assignment: CDR1 MDHEN and CDR2 SYDVKM. Here the CDR3 reads CAAEEPGGNTIYF. In DNA, the CDR3 is TGTGCCGCCGAAGAACCAGGAGGAAACACCATATATTTT.

The chain links TRBV19 to TRBJ1-2; TRBD1 agrees at 12 bases. The CDR3 extends over 13 amino acids. In germline, CDR1 is LNHDA, CDR2 SQIVND (reference sequence). Trimming cost V 7 bases and J 7 bases; bases outside gene matches: 4. CDR3 sequence (DNA): TGTGCCAGTAAGGGACAGGGGGCGATTGGCTACACCTTC. It is translated as CASKGQGAIGYTF.

The genes are TRBV4-2 and TRBJ1-1; TRBD1 is a possible D gene (5 bases). The V gene lost 0 bases and the J gene lost 2 bases, with 19 bases spanning the gap. Germline V lookup: CDR1 LGHNA, CDR2 YNFKEQ. This CDR3 contains 18 residues. CDR3: CASSQDQGGILVNTEAFF. The CDR3 nucleotides are TGTGCCAGCAGCCAAGATCAGGGAGGGATTCTGGTAAACACTGAAGCTTTCTTT.

The rearrangement joins TRBV28 to TRBJ2-7; no firm D call. In germline, CDR1 is MDHEN, CDR2 SYDVKM. V was pared by 5 bases and J by 0 bases, with 5 bases between. The CDR3 contains 12 residues. The CDR3 DNA reads TGTGCCAGCAGTGAGAGCTCCTACGAGCAGTACTTC. It specifies CASSESSYEQYF.

The V and J genes are TRBV30 and TRBJ2-2, with D possibly being TRBD2 (6 bases). CDR1 and CDR2 from the germline V gene are GTSNPN and SVGIG (reference sequence). The CDR3 covers 15 residues. Trimming left V 5 bases short and J 1 base short, with 14 bases between. CDR3 region: CAWGGNFGNTGELFF. CDR3 nucleotide sequence: TGTGCCTGGGGAGGGAATTTTGGGAACACCGGGGAGCTGTTTTTT.